Listed here are 19 T cell receptor beta chains from one sample, sequenced in a study of cytomegalovirus exposure and HLA in healthy donors. PCR involved 60 Vbeta and 13 Jbeta primers. Data came from immunoSEQ multiplex PCR; TCRdb stores just in-frame clones and leaves some out. Of roughly 98,000 clones listed, about 77% are singletons. The specimen sequenced was PBMCs. These receptors all come from a man between 40 and 49 years old in good health and CMV-seronegative.

The V and J genes are TRBV6-1 and TRBJ2-3; D gene ambiguous. Germline lookup yields CDR1 MNHNS and CDR2 SASEGT. Trimming removed 4 bases at V and 1 base at J, with 6 bases between. The CDR3 is 13 amino acids. The DNA for the CDR3 is TGTGCCAGCAGTGTGCAGGGCACAGATACGCAGTATTTT. Translation gives CASSVQGTDTQYF.

This clone was seen a single time. This chain connects TRBV5-4 to TRBJ2-2, with 7 bases lining up with TRBD2. Germline V gene data show CDR1 as SGHNT and CDR2 as YYREEE (reference sequence). The CDR3 extends over 15 amino acids. V gave up 6 bases and J gave up 6 bases; unmatched junction bases: 11. The CDR3 reads CASTLGLEKAGELFF. CDR3 DNA sequence: TGTGCCAGCACCCTAGGACTAGAAAAAGCCGGGGAGCTGTTTTTT.

The genes are TRBV10-1 and TRBJ2-2, with D unresolved. There are 15 residues in the CDR3. Trimming left V 0 bases short and J 2 bases short, with 7 bases between. CDR1 is WNHNN, CDR2 SYGVQD, per germline (reference sequence). The CDR3: CASSESRPNTGELFF. DNA for the CDR3: TGCGCCAGCAGTGAGTCGCGCCCCAACACCGGGGAGCTGTTTTTT.

This clone was picked up a small number of times. This sequence joins TRBV5-6 and TRBJ2-3, with D possibly TRBD1 on 5 matching bases. The CDR3 is 17 amino acids. The germline V gene has CDR1 SGHDT and CDR2 YYEEEE. V was clipped by 4 bases and J by 1 base, with 19 bases between them. The CDR3 nucleotides read TGTGCCAGCAGCGCTGAACAGATGGGGCTTGGCACAGATACGCAGTATTTT. Its translation: CASSAEQMGLGTDTQYF.

The V and J genes are TRBV25-1 and TRBJ2-3, with 13 bases aligning to TRBD2. J lost 2 bases, V lost 3 bases, and 8 bases had no gene match. The CDR3 runs to 18 residues. Germline V gives CDR1 MGHDK, CDR2 SYGVNS. CDR3 nucleotide sequence: TGTGCCAGCAGTGATACTAGCGGGAGGGCCGGGCCCACAGATACGCAGTATTTT. Translating it yields CASSDTSGRAGPTDTQYF. The variable domain in full, completed from reference TRBV25-1 and TRBJ2-3, reads EADIYQTPRYLVIGTGKKITLECSQTMGHDKMYWYQQDPGMELHLIHYSYGVNSTEKGDLSSESTVSRIRTEHFPLTLESARPSHTSQYLCASSDTSGRAGPTDTQYFGPGTRLTVL.

For the CDR3, the DNA is TGTGCCAGCAGCTTGGGTCCAGGGCCTTTTTCCACCTTC. It is translated as CASSLGPGPFSTF. V and J are TRBV7-9 and TRBJ1-2; TRBD1 is a possible D gene (5 bases). In germline, CDR1 is SEHNR, CDR2 FQNEAQ (reference sequence). The ends were cut back, 3 bases at V and 13 bases at J, with 18 bases in the middle. The CDR3 is 13 residues long.

The J gene is TRBJ2-7, the V gene TRBV7-2; D remains unclear. Trimming took off 3 bases at V and 4 bases at J, with 7 bases between the two ends. This CDR3 is built from 12 residues. From germline, CDR1 is SGHTA and CDR2 FQGNSA. This CDR3 reads CASSFSLYEQYF. As DNA, the CDR3 is TGTGCCAGCAGCTTTTCCCTATACGAGCAGTACTTC. Drawing the rest from reference TRBV7-2 and TRBJ2-7, the complete variable domain is GAGVSQSPSNKVTEKGKDVELRCDPISGHTALYWYRQSLGQGLEFLIYFQGNSAPDKSGLPSDRFSAERTGGSVSTLTIQRTQQEDSAVYLCASSFSLYEQYFGPGTRLTVT.

The V gene is TRBV11-2, the J gene TRBJ2-2; D unclear. Deletions cut 6 bases from V and 1 base from J, with 9 bases between. The CDR3 runs to 14 residues. CDR1 and CDR2 (germline): SGHAT, FQNNGV. CDR3 sequence (DNA): TGTGCCAGCAGTCAATCCAGGAACACCGGGGAGCTGTTTTTT. It specifies CASSQSRNTGELFF. The full variable domain, in which reference TRBV11-2 and TRBJ2-2 provide the parts outside the CDR3, is EAGVAQSPRYKIIEKRQSVAFWCNPISGHATLYWYQQILGQGPKLLIQFQNNGVVDDSQLPKDRFSAERLKGVDSTLKIQPAKLEDSAVYLCASSQSRNTGELFFGEGSRLTVL.

The sample holds one count of this clone. CDR3 DNA: TGTGCCAGCAGCTTAGGCCGAGGAGTCGGGCAGCCCCAGCATTTT. This codes for CASSLGRGVGQPQHF. The V and J genes are TRBV13 and TRBJ1-5; D is unclear. CDR3 length equals 15 residues. Trimming cost V 0 bases and J 7 bases, with 13 bases left between them. Germline loops: CDR1 PRHDT, CDR2 FYEKMQ (reference sequence).

V gene TRBV19 combines with J gene TRBJ1-5; a possible D gene is TRBD1 (6 bases). Germline lookup yields CDR1 LNHDA and CDR2 SQIVND (reference sequence). The CDR3 consists of 15 residues. Trimming shortened V by 7 bases and J by 3 bases, and 16 bases separated the two germline ends. The DNA of the CDR3 is TGTGCCAGTACTGGGAGACAGGCGGACAATCAGCCCCAGCATTTT. Its protein product is CASTGRQADNQPQHF.

The chain joins TRBV30 to TRBJ2-3; TRBD1 matches 10 bases. The CDR3 loop spans 14 amino acids. V gave up 3 bases and J gave up 4 bases; unmatched junction bases: 4. Germline V gene data show CDR1 as GTSNPN and CDR2 as SVGIG (reference sequence). This chain's CDR3 is CAWSVTGGSDTQYF. The CDR3 DNA reads TGTGCCTGGAGCGTGACAGGGGGCTCAGATACGCAGTATTTT.

This clone was detected only a few times. The genes are TRBV29-1 and TRBJ2-3; D gene uncertain. Deletions cut 8 bases from V and 2 bases from J, with 17 bases between. Looked up from germline, CDR1 is SQVTM and CDR2 is ANQGSEA. The CDR3 is made up of 14 amino acids. Written as DNA, the CDR3 is TGCAGCTTGATGGTTGCAGGCTCCACAGATACGCAGTATTTT. It specifies CSLMVAGSTDTQYF.

The chain is built from TRBV5-4 and TRBJ2-1; TRBD1 might be the D (5 bases). This CDR3 is built from 15 residues. The V gene's germline CDR1 is SGHNT and CDR2 YYREEE (reference sequence). V lost 3 bases and J lost 6, with 16 bases in between. The CDR3 spells CASSSTGATTNEQFF. CDR3 bases: TGTGCCAGCAGCTCCACAGGAGCCACTACCAATGAGCAGTTCTTC.

This clone has a handful of counts. V usage is TRBV14 and J usage is TRBJ2-3; 7 nucleotides agree with TRBD2. This CDR3 has 14 residues. Germline CDR1 and CDR2: SGHDN and FVKESK. The trim removed 8 bases at V and 0 bases at J, leaving 5 bases unmatched. CDR3 nucleotide sequence: TGTGCCAGCCGGGAGGCCGCTAGCACAGATACGCAGTATTTT. It specifies CASREAASTDTQYF.

V and J are TRBV7-8 and TRBJ2-7; TRBD1 agrees at 9 bases. The germline gives CDR1 SGHVS, CDR2 FQNEAQ. The CDR3 totals 13 residues. V lost 6 bases to trimming and J lost 6 bases; unmatched junction nucleotides: 6. CDR3 in amino acids: CASSPGQGREQYF. The CDR3 nucleotides read TGTGCCAGCAGTCCGGGACAGGGTCGCGAGCAGTACTTC. Full variable domain (rest looked up from reference TRBV7-8 and TRBJ2-7): GAGVSQSPRYKVAKRGQDVALRCDPISGHVSLFWYQQALGQGPEFLTYFQNEAQLDKSGLPSDRFFAERPEGSVSTLKIQRTQQEDSAVYLCASSPGQGREQYFGPGTRLTVT.

This chain uses TRBV7-9 with TRBJ1-4, with TRBD1 identical over 8 bases. The CDR3 is 15 residues long. Germline V gene data show CDR1 as SEHNR and CDR2 as FQNEAQ (reference sequence). The V segment lost 5 bases and the J segment 5 bases; nucleotides outside the gene matches: 7. The CDR3: CASSQATGANEKLFF. CDR3 bases: TGTGCCAGCAGCCAAGCGACAGGGGCCAATGAAAAACTGTTTTTT.

The rearrangement joins TRBV2 to TRBJ1-6; no clear D. The length of the CDR3 is 13 residues. The germline V gene encodes CDR1 SNHLY and CDR2 FYNNEI. V dropped 0 bases and J dropped 10 bases, with 7 bases sitting between them. In nucleotides, the CDR3 is TGTGCCAGCAGTGAAGCCACGGGGTCACCCCTCCACTTT. As protein: CASSEATGSPLHF.

The sample holds a few counts of this clone. The rearrangement joins TRBV7-2 to TRBJ2-2; tentatively, D is TRBD1 (5 bases). In germline, CDR1 is SGHTA, CDR2 FQGNSA. The ends were cut back, 4 bases at V and 5 bases at J, with 11 bases in the middle. The CDR3 runs to 14 residues. CDR3 DNA sequence: TGTGCCAGCAGCTCTTATAGGGGAACCGGGGAGCTGTTTTTT. It yields the protein CASSSYRGTGELFF.

The rearrangement links TRBV28 to TRBJ1-2; unclear D gene. This CDR3 contains 13 residues. Germline assignment: CDR1 MDHEN and CDR2 SYDVKM. V gave up 4 bases and J gave up 0 bases, with 6 bases separating them. This chain's CDR3 is CASSSIANYGYTF. DNA of the CDR3: TGTGCCAGCAGTTCCATAGCTAACTATGGCTACACCTTC.